This is a list of T cell receptor beta chains from one sample in a study of blood T cell repertoires in COVID-19. The method was immunoSEQ multiplex PCR; TCRdb's version includes in-frame clones alone and lacks a portion of them. This sample has about 250,000 clones; more than 60% occur once, and the top ten carry about 4%. The sample comprised peripheral blood. Receptors were obtained from a middle-aged woman with active or convalescent COVID-19. Each CDR3 is given with its conserved first and last residue. The D gene is left open where the match is weak. Clone size, where shown, is once, few, many, or a class for clones that have expanded.

clone_size,d_call,v_call,j_call,cdr3_nt,cdr3_aa
-,-,TRBV6-5,TRBJ2-7,TGTGCCAGCAGAGATAACAGGGACTACGAGCAGTACTTC,CASRDNRDYEQYF
few,TRBD1,TRBV6-4,TRBJ2-3,TGTGCCAGCAGCAGGACAGGGGGCGCGACTGATACGCAGTATTTT,CASSRTGGATDTQYF
-,-,TRBV5-5,TRBJ2-3,TGTGCCAGCAGCCCACTTCGGCAGGGGGGTACTGATACGCAGTATTTT,CASSPLRQGGTDTQYF
-,TRBD2,TRBV25-1,TRBJ2-7,TGTGCCAGCAGTGGGTTCGGGACTAGCGGGGAGTACGAGCAGTACTTC,CASSGFGTSGEYEQYF
-,-,TRBV4-1,TRBJ1-5,TGCGCCAGCAGCCAACCCCAGGGAAGGAACCAGCCCCAGCATTTT,CASSQPQGRNQPQHF
-,-,TRBV5-3,TRBJ2-1,TGTGCCAGAAACCCCGCTTGTTCGGCAGGGCCCTACAATGAGCAGTTCTTC,CARNPACSAGPYNEQFF
-,-,TRBV28,TRBJ2-5,TGTGCCAGCAGTTCCTATACAAGGGGGAGAGAGACCCAGTACTTC,CASSSYTRGRETQYF
-,-,TRBV2,TRBJ2-3,TGTGCCAGCAGTGAGATCCTAGGCTTCTACGGCACAGATACGCAGTATTTT,CASSEILGFYGTDTQYF
few,-,TRBV7-9,TRBJ1-2,TGTGCCAGCAGCTTAGCGTCGGGAGCCAGTGGCTACACCTTC,CASSLASGASGYTF
-,TRBD1,TRBV2,TRBJ1-2,TGTGCCAGCAGAGGGACAGTCTATGGCTACACCTTC,CASRGTVYGYTF
few,-,TRBV9,TRBJ1-3,TGTGCCAGCAGCCCCTTAGGCGGGGCGGATAGAAACACCATATATTTT,CASSPLGGADRNTIYF
-,-,TRBV5-7,TRBJ2-3,TGTGCCAGCAGCTTGGTGGTGAGAAGCACAGATACGCAGTATTTT,CASSLVVRSTDTQYF
-,-,TRBV6-2/TRBV6-3,TRBJ2-1,TGTGCCAGCAGTTCCCAAACTGATGAGCAGTTCTTC,CASSSQTDEQFF
-,-,TRBV2,TRBJ2-5,TGTGCCAGCAGTACAGGGTACCAAGAGACCCAGTACTTC,CASSTGYQETQYF
-,-,TRBV7-8,TRBJ1-6,TGTGCCAGCAGCCCAGGACTCACGAGCTCCTATAATTCACCCCTCCACTTT,CASSPGLTSSYNSPLHF
-,TRBD1,TRBV29-1,TRBJ1-1,TGCAGCGCACAGGGGGCGGACACTGAAGCTTTCTTT,CSAQGADTEAFF
-,TRBD1,TRBV5-1,TRBJ2-1,TGCGCCAGCAGTTCTATCGGACAGGGGGGATACCGGAGGTGGTTCTTC,CASSSIGQGGYRRWFF
-,TRBD1,TRBV30,TRBJ1-4,TGTGCCACAAGGAGGGGGCTAAACGAAAAACTGTTTTTT,CATRRGLNEKLFF
-,-,TRBV29-1,TRBJ1-2,TGCAGCGTCCCAACCGGGGGGGGGTCCCAACGAGGCTACACCTTC,CSVPTGGGSQRGYTF
-,TRBD1,TRBV4-1,TRBJ1-6,TGCGCCAGCGGTCGGACAGGCACTAATTCACCCCTCCACTTT,CASGRTGTNSPLHF
few,-,TRBV19,TRBJ1-2,TGTGCCAGTAGTATAGTCGAGGTATTCAACTATGGCTACACCTTC,CASSIVEVFNYGYTF
-,-,TRBV6-6,TRBJ1-1,TGTGCCAGCAGTTACTCGGCGGGGGCGCTTCGAACTGAAGCTTTCTTT,CASSYSAGALRTEAFF
-,-,TRBV6-6,TRBJ1-2,TGTGCCAGCAGCTACGGAGAAGGGGTGAACTATGGCTACACCTTC,CASSYGEGVNYGYTF
-,-,TRBV19,TRBJ2-3,TGTGCCTCCAAAGCCCGCCCCCCCACAGATACGCAGTATTTT,CASKARPPTDTQYF
once,-,TRBV19,TRBJ1-4,TGTGCCAGTAGTATATCCGCCCAGACCGGGAATGAAAAACTGTTTTTT,CASSISAQTGNEKLFF
once,TRBD2,TRBV29-1,TRBJ2-7,TGCAGCGTTGAGGGGACTAGCTACGAGCAGTACTTC,CSVEGTSYEQYF
-,-,TRBV2,TRBJ1-6,TGTGCCAGCAGTGACCCGGGGAGTAATTCACCCCTCCACTTT,CASSDPGSNSPLHF